This paragraph reports one T cell receptor (beta chain). Its antigen remains unknown. One entry per CDR3 protein, called by TCRdb with MiXCR from the 5' RACE reads. Of 110,000 or so distinct CDR3 sequences in the sample, approximately 21% were seen once. This sample was taken from a study of T-cell memory formation after mild COVID-19. J gave up 7 bases and V 5 bases, and 7 bases lay outside the gene matches. The CDR3 is 13 amino acids. Germline assignment: CDR1 MNHEY and CDR2 SMNVEV (reference sequence). Study conclusions and caveats: Mainly CM and EM harbored the contracting CD4+ clones; mainly EMRA harbored the CD8+ ones. Some clones that responded were present in memory (sampled pre-infection), which suggests cross-reactive memory joined.

What was sequenced was PBMCs or a T cell subset sorted from them (not recorded which). V and J are TRBV27 and TRBJ2-7, with 8 bases fitting TRBD1. The receptor's source is a young man who had mild COVID-19 (a few samples of this study predate the infection). Cell type and time point are not known. The CDR3 DNA reads as TGTGCCAGCAGTCTTACAGGGGGGCGGGAGCAGTACGTC. Translation gives CASSLTGGREQYV.